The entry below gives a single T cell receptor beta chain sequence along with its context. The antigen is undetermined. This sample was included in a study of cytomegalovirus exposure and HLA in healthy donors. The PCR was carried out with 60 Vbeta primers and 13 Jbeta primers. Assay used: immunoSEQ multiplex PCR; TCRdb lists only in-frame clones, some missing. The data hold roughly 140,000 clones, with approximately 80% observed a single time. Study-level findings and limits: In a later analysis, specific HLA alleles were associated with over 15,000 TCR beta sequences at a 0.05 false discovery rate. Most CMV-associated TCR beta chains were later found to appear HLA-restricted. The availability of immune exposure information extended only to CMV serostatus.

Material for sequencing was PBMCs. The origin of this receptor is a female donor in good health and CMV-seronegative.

CDR3: CASSPDRVAKNIQYF. DNA for the CDR3: TGTGCCAGCTCACCAGACAGGGTGGCCAAAAACATTCAGTACTTC. This rearrangement joins TRBV18 to TRBJ2-4; 7 positions agree with TRBD1. This CDR3 is 15 amino acids long. V lost 2 bases, J lost 1 base, and 2 bases stayed unmatched. CDR1 and CDR2 from the germline V gene are KGHSH and LQKENI.